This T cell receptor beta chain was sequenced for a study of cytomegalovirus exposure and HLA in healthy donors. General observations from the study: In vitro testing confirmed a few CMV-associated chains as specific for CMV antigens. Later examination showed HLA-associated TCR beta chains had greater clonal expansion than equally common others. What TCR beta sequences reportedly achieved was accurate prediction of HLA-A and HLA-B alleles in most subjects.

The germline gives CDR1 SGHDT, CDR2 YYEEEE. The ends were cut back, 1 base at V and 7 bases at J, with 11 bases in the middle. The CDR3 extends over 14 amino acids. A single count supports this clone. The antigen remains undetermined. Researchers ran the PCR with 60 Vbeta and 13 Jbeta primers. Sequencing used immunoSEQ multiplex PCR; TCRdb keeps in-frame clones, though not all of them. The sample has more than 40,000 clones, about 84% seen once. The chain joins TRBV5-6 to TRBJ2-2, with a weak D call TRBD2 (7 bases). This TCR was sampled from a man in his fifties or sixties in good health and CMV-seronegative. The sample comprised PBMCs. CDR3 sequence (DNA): TGTGCCAGCAGCTTGTGGCGGGGGCACGGGGAGCTGTTTTTT. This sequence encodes CASSLWRGHGELFF.